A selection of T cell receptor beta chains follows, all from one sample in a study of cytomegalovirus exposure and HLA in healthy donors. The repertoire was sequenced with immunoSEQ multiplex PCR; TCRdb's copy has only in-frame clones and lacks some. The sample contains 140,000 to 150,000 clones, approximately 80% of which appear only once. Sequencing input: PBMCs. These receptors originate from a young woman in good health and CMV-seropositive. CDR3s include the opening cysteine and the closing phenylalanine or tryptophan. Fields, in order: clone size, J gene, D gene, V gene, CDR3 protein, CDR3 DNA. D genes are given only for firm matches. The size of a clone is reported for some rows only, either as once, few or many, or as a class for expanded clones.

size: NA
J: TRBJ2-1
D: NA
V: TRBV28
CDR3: CASSQTGSSYNEQFF
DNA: TGTGCCAGCAGTCAAACAGGGTCCTCCTACAATGAGCAGTTCTTC

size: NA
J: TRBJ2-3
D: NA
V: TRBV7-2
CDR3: CASSLAGGGDTQYF
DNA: TGTGCCAGCAGCTTAGCAGGAGGTGGAGATACGCAGTATTTT

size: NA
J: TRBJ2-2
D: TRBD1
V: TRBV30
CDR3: CAWSAIPGQGTGELFF
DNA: TGTGCCTGGAGTGCTATCCCGGGACAGGGGACCGGGGAGCTGTTTTTT

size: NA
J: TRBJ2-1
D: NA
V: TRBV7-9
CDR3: CASSLATGDYEQFF
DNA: TGTGCCAGCAGCTTAGCGACGGGGGATTATGAGCAGTTCTTC

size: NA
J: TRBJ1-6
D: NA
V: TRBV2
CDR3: CASNSPASPLHF
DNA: TGTGCCAGCAACAGCCCGGCGTCACCCCTCCACTTT

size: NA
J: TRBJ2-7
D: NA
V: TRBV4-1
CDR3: CASSQDARSSYEQYF
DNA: TGCGCCAGCAGCCAAGATGCGAGGAGCTCCTACGAGCAGTACTTC

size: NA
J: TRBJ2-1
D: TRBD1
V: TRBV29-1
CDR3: CSVPPGQGAYNEQFF
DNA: TGCAGCGTCCCACCTGGACAGGGCGCCTACAATGAGCAGTTCTTC

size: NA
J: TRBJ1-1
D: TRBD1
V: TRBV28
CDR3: CASSLRAGQGALSAFF
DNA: TGTGCCAGCAGTTTAAGGGCGGGACAGGGTGCATTATCAGCTTTCTTT

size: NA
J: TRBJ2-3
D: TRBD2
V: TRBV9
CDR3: CASSATGLAGGRPDTQYF
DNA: TGTGCCAGCAGCGCTACGGGACTAGCGGGGGGCCGTCCAGATACGCAGTATTTT

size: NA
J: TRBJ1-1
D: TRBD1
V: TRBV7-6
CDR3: CASSVGTANEAFF
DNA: TGTGCCAGCAGCGTAGGGACAGCCAATGAAGCTTTCTTT

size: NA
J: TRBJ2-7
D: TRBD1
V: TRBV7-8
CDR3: CASRRRPGQSSYEQYF
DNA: TGTGCCAGCAGACGAAGGCCGGGACAGAGCTCCTACGAGCAGTACTTC

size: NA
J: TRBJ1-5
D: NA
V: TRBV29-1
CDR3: CSVRTGDSNQPQHF
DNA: TGCAGCGTTCGGACCGGGGATAGCAATCAGCCCCAGCATTTT

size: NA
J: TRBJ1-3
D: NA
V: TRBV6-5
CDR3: CASSYGAMSSGNTIYF
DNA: TGTGCCAGCAGTTACGGAGCCATGAGCTCTGGAAACACCATATATTTT

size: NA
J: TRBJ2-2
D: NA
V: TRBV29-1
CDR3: CSVEIRGRGVRTGELFF
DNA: TGCAGCGTTGAAATAAGGGGGCGCGGGGTTCGAACCGGGGAGCTGTTTTTT

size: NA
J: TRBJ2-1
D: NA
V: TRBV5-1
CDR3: CASSSMQISYNEQFF
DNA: TGCGCCAGCAGCTCCATGCAGATCTCGTACAATGAGCAGTTCTTC

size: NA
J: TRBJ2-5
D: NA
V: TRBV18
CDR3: CASSDRHQETQYF
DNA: TGTGCCAGCTCAGACAGGCACCAAGAGACCCAGTACTTC

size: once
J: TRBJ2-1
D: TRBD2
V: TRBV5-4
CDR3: CASSLKRGVYNEQFF
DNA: TGTGCCAGCAGCTTAAAGCGGGGGGTCTACAATGAGCAGTTCTTC

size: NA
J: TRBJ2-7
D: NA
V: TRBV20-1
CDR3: CSAGLYEQYF
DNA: TGCAGTGCGGGCCTTTACGAGCAGTACTTC

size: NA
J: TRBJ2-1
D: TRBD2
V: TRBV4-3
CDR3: CASSRPPLASTVDEQFF
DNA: TGCGCCAGCAGCCGCCCCCCACTAGCGTCAACAGTGGATGAGCAGTTCTTC

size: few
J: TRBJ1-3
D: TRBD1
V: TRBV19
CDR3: CASSLPTGAGNTIYF
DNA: TGTGCCAGTAGTCTACCGACAGGGGCCGGAAACACCATATATTTT

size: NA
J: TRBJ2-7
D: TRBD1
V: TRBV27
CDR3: CASSFRDSSYEQYF
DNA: TGTGCCAGCAGTTTCCGGGACAGCTCCTACGAGCAGTACTTC

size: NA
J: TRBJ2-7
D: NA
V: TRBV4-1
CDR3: CASSQVPTASYEQYF
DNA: TGCGCCAGCAGCCAAGTCCCGACAGCGTCCTACGAGCAGTACTTC

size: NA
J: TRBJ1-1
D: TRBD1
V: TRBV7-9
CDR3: CASIRTGTMNTEAFF
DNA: TGTGCCAGCATCCGGACAGGGACCATGAACACTGAAGCTTTCTTT

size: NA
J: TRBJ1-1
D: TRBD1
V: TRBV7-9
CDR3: CASSPDRDYTEAFF
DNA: TGTGCCAGCAGCCCGGACAGGGACTACACTGAAGCTTTCTTT

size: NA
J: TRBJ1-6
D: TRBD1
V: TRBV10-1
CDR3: CASSDVGQGNSPLHF
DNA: TGCGCCAGCAGTGATGTGGGACAGGGAAATTCACCCCTCCACTTT